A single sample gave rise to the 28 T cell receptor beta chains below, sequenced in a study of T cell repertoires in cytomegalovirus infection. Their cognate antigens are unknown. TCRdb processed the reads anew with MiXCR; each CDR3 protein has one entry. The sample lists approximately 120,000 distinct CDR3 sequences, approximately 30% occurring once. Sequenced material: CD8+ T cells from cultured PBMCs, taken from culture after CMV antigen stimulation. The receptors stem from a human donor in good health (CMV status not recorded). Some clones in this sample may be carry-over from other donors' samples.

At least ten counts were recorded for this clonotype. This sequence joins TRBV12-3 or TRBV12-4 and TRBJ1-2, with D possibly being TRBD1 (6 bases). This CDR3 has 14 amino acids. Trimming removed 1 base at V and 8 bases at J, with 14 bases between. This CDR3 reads CASSLVGRGAGYTF. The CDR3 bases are TGTGCCAGCAGTTTAGTCGGAAGGGGGGCGGGCTACACCTTC.

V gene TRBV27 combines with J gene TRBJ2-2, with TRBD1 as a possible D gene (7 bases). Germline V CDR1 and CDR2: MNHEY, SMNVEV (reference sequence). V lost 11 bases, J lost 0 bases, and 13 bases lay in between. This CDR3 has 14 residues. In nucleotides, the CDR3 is TGTGCCGCCCGGGGGACAGCGAACACCGGGGAGCTGTTTTTT. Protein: CAARGTANTGELFF.

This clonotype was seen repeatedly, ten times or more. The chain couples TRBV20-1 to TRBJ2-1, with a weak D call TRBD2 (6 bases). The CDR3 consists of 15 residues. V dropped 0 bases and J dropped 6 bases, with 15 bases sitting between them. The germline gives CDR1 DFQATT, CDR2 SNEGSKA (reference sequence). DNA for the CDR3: TGCAGTGCTAGAGACCTTTGGGGGGATAGCAATGAGCAGTTCTTC. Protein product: CSARDLWGDSNEQFF.

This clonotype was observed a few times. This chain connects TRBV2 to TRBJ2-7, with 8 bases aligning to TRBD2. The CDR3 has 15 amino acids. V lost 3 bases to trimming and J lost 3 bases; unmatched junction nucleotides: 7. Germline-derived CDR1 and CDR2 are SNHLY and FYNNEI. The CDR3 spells CASSDGGGPYYEQYF. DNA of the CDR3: TGTGCCAGCAGTGACGGGGGGGGCCCCTACTACGAGCAGTACTTC.

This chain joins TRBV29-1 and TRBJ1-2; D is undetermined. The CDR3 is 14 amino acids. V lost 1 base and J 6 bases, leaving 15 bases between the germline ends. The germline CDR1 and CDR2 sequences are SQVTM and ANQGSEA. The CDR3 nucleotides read TGCAGCGTTGAAGGCGGCGTGAATTACGATGGCTACACCTTC. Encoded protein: CSVEGGVNYDGYTF.

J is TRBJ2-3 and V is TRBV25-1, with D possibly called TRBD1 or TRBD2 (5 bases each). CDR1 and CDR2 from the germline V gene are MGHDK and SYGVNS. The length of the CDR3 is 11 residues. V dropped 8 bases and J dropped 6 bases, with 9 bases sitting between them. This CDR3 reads CASAWGDTQYF. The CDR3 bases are TGTGCCAGCGCGTGGGGGGATACGCAGTATTTT.

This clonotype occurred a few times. This chain's CDR3 is CASSPGSSLGYEQYF. The CDR3 nucleotides read TGTGCCAGCAGCCCAGGGAGCTCCCTGGGATACGAGCAGTACTTC. V gene TRBV6-6 combines with J gene TRBJ2-7, with D perhaps given as TRBD1 or TRBD2 (5 bases each). CDR1 MNHNY and CDR2 SVGAGI come from the germline V gene (reference sequence). V lost 6 bases and J lost 4, with 19 bases in between. CDR3 length equals 15 residues.

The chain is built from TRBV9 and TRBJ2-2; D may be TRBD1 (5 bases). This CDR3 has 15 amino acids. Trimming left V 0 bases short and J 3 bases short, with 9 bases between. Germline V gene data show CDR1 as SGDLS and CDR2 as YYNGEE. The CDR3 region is CASSVEGAYTGELFF. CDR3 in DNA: TGTGCCAGCAGCGTAGAAGGGGCTTACACCGGGGAGCTGTTTTTT.

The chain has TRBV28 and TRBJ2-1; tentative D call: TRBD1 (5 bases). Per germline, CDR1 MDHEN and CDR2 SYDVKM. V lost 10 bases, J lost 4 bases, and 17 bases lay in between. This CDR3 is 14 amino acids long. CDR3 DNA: TGTGCCACCCATGGGGCCAAGGGATACAATGAGCAGTTCTTC. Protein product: CATHGAKGYNEQFF.

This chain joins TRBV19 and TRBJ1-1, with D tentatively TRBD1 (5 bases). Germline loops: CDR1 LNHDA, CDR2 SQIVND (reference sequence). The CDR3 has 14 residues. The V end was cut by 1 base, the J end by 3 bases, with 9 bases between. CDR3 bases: TGTGCCAGTAGTATAGCGTGGGGGGACACTGAAGCTTTCTTT. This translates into CASSIAWGDTEAFF.

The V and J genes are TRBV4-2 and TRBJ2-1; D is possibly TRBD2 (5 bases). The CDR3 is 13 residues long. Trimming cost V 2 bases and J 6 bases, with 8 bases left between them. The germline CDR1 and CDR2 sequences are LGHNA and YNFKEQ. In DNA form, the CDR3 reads TGTGCCAGCAGCCAACTTCTAGCCAATGAGCAGTTCTTC. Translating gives CASSQLLANEQFF.

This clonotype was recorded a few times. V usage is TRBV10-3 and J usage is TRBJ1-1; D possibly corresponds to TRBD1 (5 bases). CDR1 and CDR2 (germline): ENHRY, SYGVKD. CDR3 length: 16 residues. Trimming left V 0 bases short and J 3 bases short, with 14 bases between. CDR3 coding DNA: TGTGCCATCAGTGAGTCGGGCCCTGGGGGGGACACTGAAGCTTTCTTT. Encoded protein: CAISESGPGGDTEAFF.

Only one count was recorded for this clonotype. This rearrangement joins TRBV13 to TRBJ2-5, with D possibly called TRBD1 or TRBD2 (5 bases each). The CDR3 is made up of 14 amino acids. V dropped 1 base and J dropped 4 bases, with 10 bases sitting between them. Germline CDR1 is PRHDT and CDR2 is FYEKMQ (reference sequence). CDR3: CASSLARAGETQYF. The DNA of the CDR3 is TGTGCCAGCAGCTTAGCCAGGGCGGGAGAGACCCAGTACTTC.

The CDR3 region is CASSLGLAVSYNEQFF. Here the CDR3 DNA reads TGTGCCAGCAGCTTGGGACTAGCGGTTTCCTACAATGAGCAGTTCTTC. This chain links TRBV7-2 with TRBJ2-1; 11 bases are a match to TRBD2. Losses at the gene ends were 3 bases for V and 1 base for J; bases not matched to a gene: 2. This CDR3 spans 16 amino acids. Germline V gene data show CDR1 as SGHTA and CDR2 as FQGNSA.

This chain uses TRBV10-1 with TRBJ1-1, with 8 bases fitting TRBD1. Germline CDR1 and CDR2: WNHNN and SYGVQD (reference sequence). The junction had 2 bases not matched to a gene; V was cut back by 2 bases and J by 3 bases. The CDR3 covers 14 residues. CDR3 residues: CASSEPGQDTEAFF. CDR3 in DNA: TGCGCCAGCAGTGAGCCGGGACAGGACACTGAAGCTTTCTTT.

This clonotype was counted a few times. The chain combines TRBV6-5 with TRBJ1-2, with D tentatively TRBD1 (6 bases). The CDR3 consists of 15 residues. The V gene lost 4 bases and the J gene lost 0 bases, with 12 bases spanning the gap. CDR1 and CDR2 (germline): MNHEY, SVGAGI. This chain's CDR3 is CASSWTATTNYGYTF. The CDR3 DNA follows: TGTGCCAGCAGTTGGACAGCTACTACTAACTATGGCTACACCTTC.

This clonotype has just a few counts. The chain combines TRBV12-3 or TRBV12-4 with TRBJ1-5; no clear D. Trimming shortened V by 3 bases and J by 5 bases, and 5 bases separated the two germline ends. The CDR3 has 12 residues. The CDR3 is CASSFRYQPQHF. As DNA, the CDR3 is TGTGCCAGCAGTTTTCGTTATCAGCCCCAGCATTTT.

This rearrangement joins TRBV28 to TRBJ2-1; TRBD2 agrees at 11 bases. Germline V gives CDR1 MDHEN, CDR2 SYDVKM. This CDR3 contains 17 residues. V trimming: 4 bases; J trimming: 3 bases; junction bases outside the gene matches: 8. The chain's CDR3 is CASSWIAGGAYYNEQFF. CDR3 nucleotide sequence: TGTGCCAGCAGTTGGATAGCGGGGGGGGCCTACTACAATGAGCAGTTCTTC.

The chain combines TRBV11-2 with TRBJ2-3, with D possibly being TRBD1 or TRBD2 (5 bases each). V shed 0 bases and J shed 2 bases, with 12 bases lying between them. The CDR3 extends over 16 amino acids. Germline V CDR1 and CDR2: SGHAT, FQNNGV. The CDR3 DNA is TGTGCCAGCAGCTTAGATAAGTGGGACCCCACAGATACGCAGTATTTT. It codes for CASSLDKWDPTDTQYF.

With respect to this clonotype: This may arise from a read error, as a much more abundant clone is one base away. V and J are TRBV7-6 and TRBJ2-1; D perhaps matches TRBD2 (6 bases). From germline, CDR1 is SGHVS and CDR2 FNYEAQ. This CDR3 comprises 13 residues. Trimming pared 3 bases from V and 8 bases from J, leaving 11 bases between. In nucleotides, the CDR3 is TGTGCCAGCAGCTTGGCGGGGCATCATGAGCAGTTCTTC. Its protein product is CASSLAGHHEQFF.

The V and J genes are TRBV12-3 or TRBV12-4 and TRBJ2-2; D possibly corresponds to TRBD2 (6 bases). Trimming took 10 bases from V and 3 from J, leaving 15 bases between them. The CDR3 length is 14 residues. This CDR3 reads CATAGGMDTGELFF. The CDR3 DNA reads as TGTGCCACTGCCGGGGGTATGGACACCGGGGAGCTGTTTTTT.

In nucleotides, the CDR3 is TGTGCCAGCACCCAAATTTCGGAGGTTTACAATGAGCAGTTCTTC. Protein: CASTQISEVYNEQFF. V usage is TRBV5-6 and J usage is TRBJ2-1, with D perhaps TRBD2 (5 bases). Germline lookup yields CDR1 SGHDT and CDR2 YYEEEE. Trimming removed 6 bases from V and 4 bases from J, with 17 bases in between. The CDR3 runs to 15 residues.

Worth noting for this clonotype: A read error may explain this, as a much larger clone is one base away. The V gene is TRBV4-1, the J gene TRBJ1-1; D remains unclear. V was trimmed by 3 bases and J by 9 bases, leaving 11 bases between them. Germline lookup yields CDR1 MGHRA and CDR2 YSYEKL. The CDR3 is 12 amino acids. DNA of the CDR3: TGCGCCAGCAGCCAGGGTGGGATAAAAGCTTTCTTT. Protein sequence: CASSQGGIKAFF.

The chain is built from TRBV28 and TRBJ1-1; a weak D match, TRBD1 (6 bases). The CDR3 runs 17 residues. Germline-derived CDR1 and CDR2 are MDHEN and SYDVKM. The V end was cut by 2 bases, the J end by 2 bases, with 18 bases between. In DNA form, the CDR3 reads TGTGCCAGCAGTTTAAACCTTTACACAGGGCCTAACACTGAAGCTTTCTTT. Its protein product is CASSLNLYTGPNTEAFF.

CDR3 in DNA: TGTGCCAGCAGACCGTCATCCCTATCCCGGGTCACAGATACGCAGTATTTT. Encoded protein: CASRPSSLSRVTDTQYF. V is TRBV6-5 and J is TRBJ2-3; no definite D call. The CDR3 consists of 17 residues. Trimming removed 6 bases from V and 2 bases from J, with 21 bases in between. Germline CDR1 reads MNHEY; CDR2 reads SVGAGI.

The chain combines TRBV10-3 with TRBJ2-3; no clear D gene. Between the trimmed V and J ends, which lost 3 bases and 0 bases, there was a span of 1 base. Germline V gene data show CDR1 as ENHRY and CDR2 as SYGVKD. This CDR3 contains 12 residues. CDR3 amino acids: CAISDSTDTQYF. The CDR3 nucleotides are TGTGCCATCAGTGACAGCACAGATACGCAGTATTTT.

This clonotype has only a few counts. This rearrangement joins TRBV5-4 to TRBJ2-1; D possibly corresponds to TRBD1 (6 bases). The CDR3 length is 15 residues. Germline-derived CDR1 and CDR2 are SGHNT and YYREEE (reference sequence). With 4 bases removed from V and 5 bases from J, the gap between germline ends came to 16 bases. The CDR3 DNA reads TGTGCCAGCAGCGCGGGCGTGGGGGCCAACAATGAGCAGTTCTTC. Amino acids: CASSAGVGANNEQFF.

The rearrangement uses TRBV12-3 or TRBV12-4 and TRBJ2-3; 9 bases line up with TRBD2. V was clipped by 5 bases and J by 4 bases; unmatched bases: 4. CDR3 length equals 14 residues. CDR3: CASSRGGASDTQYF. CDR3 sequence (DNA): TGTGCCAGCAGTCGCGGGGGGGCATCAGATACGCAGTATTTT.